What follows are 9 T cell receptor beta chains derived from one specimen sequenced in a study of identical twins. In TCRdb, the 5' RACE reads were re-called with MiXCR into one record per CDR3 protein. The sample records 600,000 to 850,000 distinct CDR3 sequences, around a sixth being singletons. These records were also assigned to another study, of T cells expressing NK-cell markers.

Sequences were obtained from PBMCs. The receptors originated from a woman under 30 in good health.

This clonotype was recorded once. The rearrangement joins TRBV4-3 to TRBJ2-1, with TRBD2 as a possible D gene (6 bases). Germline V gene data show CDR1 as LGHNA and CDR2 as YSLEER. V gave up 1 base and J gave up 3 bases, with 16 bases separating them. CDR3 length: 17 amino acids. The CDR3 DNA is TGCGCCAGCAGCCAAGTTCAACTAGCTGGAGACTACAATGAGCAGTTCTTC. As protein: CASSQVQLAGDYNEQFF.

This clonotype was picked up many times. This rearrangement joins TRBV12-3 or TRBV12-4 to TRBJ2-2; no definite D call. The CDR3 has 14 residues. Trimming removed 4 bases from V and 6 bases from J, with 12 bases in between. CDR3 sequence reads: CASSSLVIPGELFF. CDR3 DNA sequence: TGTGCCAGCAGTTCTCTAGTCATCCCCGGGGAGCTGTTTTTT.

This clonotype was counted only a few times. The rearrangement joins TRBV5-1 to TRBJ1-2; TRBD1 aligns across 7 bases. The CDR3 has 15 amino acids. The germline V gene has CDR1 SGHRS and CDR2 YFSETQ. Losses at the gene ends were 6 bases for V and 6 bases for J; bases not matched to a gene: 14. For the CDR3, the DNA is TGCGCCAGCACAACCAGGCCCACAGGGGTGGATGGCTACACCTTC. Translation: CASTTRPTGVDGYTF.

This clonotype turned up a few times. The V call is TRBV3-1, the J call TRBJ1-4, with D uncertain. The CDR3 contains 14 residues. Trimming took 1 base from V and 7 from J, leaving 10 bases between them. CDR1 LGHDT and CDR2 YNNKEL come from the germline V gene (reference sequence). CDR3 in amino acids: CASSQGQNGEKLFF. DNA of the CDR3: TGTGCCAGCAGCCAAGGGCAGAACGGTGAAAAACTGTTTTTT.

The rearrangement joins TRBV5-6 to TRBJ2-1, with 9 nucleotides matching TRBD2. V lost 0 bases to trimming and J lost 10 bases; unmatched junction nucleotides: 8. CDR3 size: 15 residues. CDR1 is SGHDT, CDR2 YYEEEE, per germline. In nucleotides, the CDR3 is TGTGCCAGCAGCTTGGTGGCGCGGGAGGGCCGCGAGCAGTTCTTC. Its translation: CASSLVAREGREQFF.

This sequence joins TRBV5-1 and TRBJ2-1, with 12 bases identical to TRBD2. Germline V gives CDR1 SGHRS, CDR2 YFSETQ. This CDR3 is built from 16 residues. The V and J ends lost 5 bases and 5 bases, in that order; junction bases with no gene match: 8. The chain's CDR3 is CASRYETSGGHNEQFF. CDR3 in DNA: TGCGCCAGCAGATATGAAACTAGCGGGGGGCACAATGAGCAGTTCTTC. The entire variable domain, with the rest obtained from reference TRBV5-1 and TRBJ2-1, is as follows: KAGVTQTPRYLIKTRGQQVTLSCSPISGHRSVSWYQQTPGQGLQFLFEYFSETQRNKGNFPGRFSGRQFSNSRSEMNVSTLELGDSALYLCASRYETSGGHNEQFFGPGTRLTVL.

This clonotype appeared a few times. The chain couples TRBV20-1 to TRBJ2-7, with 7 bases identical to TRBD1. V was clipped by 0 bases and J by 5 bases; unmatched bases: 10. The length of the CDR3 is 15 residues. Germline-derived CDR1 and CDR2 are DFQATT and SNEGSKA (reference sequence). The CDR3 nucleotides are TGCAGTGCTAGAGATGGTAGAGAGGGGGCGGACGAGCAGTACTTC. Protein sequence: CSARDGREGADEQYF.

The chain links TRBV24-1 to TRBJ2-7; D is undetermined. Germline V lookup: CDR1 KGHDR, CDR2 SFDVKD. There are 12 residues in the CDR3. V lost 6 bases and J 6 bases, leaving 11 bases between the germline ends. CDR3 sequence: CATSQGPGEQYF. CDR3 nucleotide sequence: TGTGCCACCAGTCAAGGTCCTGGCGAGCAGTACTTC.

In this sample, this clonotype turned up a few times. The CDR3 is CAIRDRADTYEQYF. The CDR3 DNA is TGTGCCATCAGGGACAGGGCCGACACCTACGAGCAGTACTTC. The chain employs TRBV10-3 and TRBJ2-7, with 8 bases lining up with TRBD1. Trimming took 6 bases from V and 2 from J; bases not matched to a gene: 6. The CDR3 totals 14 residues. Germline-derived CDR1 and CDR2 are ENHRY and SYGVKD.